The 20 T cell receptor beta chains below all came from one sample that was sequenced in a study of T cell responses to AZD1222 COVID-19 vaccine. Sequencing was performed with immunoSEQ multiplex PCR; in TCRdb, only in-frame clones are kept and a portion is missing. The sample shows about 130,000 clones, 85% to 90% of them seen only once. This sample comprised peripheral blood, obtained 28 days after the second AZD1222 dose. The receptors derive from an adult who received the AZD1222 COVID-19 vaccine.

The rearrangement links TRBV5-4 to TRBJ2-1; 10 bases fit TRBD2. Germline trimming cut 3 bases from V and 4 bases from J; bases unmatched to any gene: 7. Germline V gene sequence: CDR1 SGHNT, CDR2 YYREEE (reference sequence). This CDR3 region has 16 residues. CDR3 nucleotide sequence: TGTGCCAGCAGCTCGCGTACTAGCGGGGATTACAATGAGCAGTTCTTC. The encoded protein is CASSSRTSGDYNEQFF. Complete variable domain (other parts from reference TRBV5-4 and TRBJ2-1): ETGVTQSPTHLIKTRGQQVTLRCSSQSGHNTVSWYQQALGQGPQFIFQYYREEENGRGNFPPRFSGLQFPNYSSELNVNALELDDSALYLCASSSRTSGDYNEQFFGPGTRLTVL.

V usage is TRBV7-3 and J usage is TRBJ1-2; D is undetermined. The CDR3 runs 14 residues. Germline lookup yields CDR1 SGHTA and CDR2 FQGTGA. V gave up 2 bases and J gave up 7 bases, with 14 bases separating them. The DNA of the CDR3 is TGTGCCAGCAGCTTAGATGGCAGTAGGGTTGGCTACACCTTC. It is translated as CASSLDGSRVGYTF.

This clone has just one count. This chain links TRBV11-2 with TRBJ2-5; 7 bases match TRBD2. Germline V lookup: CDR1 SGHAT, CDR2 FQNNGV. The CDR3 has 15 amino acids. V trimming: 5 bases; J trimming: 5 bases; junction bases outside the gene matches: 11. The CDR3 DNA follows: TGTGCCAGCAGCCCCGGGACTAAATGGGATGAGACCCAGTACTTC. It yields the protein CASSPGTKWDETQYF.

This chain connects TRBV7-2 to TRBJ1-6, with D tentatively TRBD1 (5 bases). CDR1 SGHTA and CDR2 FQGNSA come from the germline V gene. Between the trimmed V and J ends, which lost 0 bases and 4 bases, there was a span of 7 bases. The CDR3 contains 15 residues. CDR3 bases: TGTGCCAGCAGCTTAGCGCCAGGGTATAATTCACCCCTCCACTTT. It is translated as CASSLAPGYNSPLHF.

The V call is TRBV7-9, the J call TRBJ1-1; D unresolved. The CDR3 has 15 amino acids. Trimming cost V 1 base and J 0 bases, with 9 bases left between them. CDR1 and CDR2 (germline): SEHNR, FQNEAQ (reference sequence). The CDR3 sequence is CASSLDWALNTEAFF. For the CDR3, the DNA is TGTGCCAGCAGCTTAGATTGGGCCTTGAACACTGAAGCTTTCTTT.

CDR3 sequence: CASSLSPYSWDRVYEQYF. CDR3 DNA: TGCGCCAGCAGCTTGTCTCCATATAGCTGGGACAGGGTCTACGAGCAGTACTTC. This chain uses TRBV5-1 with TRBJ2-7; TRBD1 agrees at 9 bases. Trimming at V came to 1 base and at J to 3 bases, leaving 14 bases not matched to a gene. Germline lookup yields CDR1 SGHRS and CDR2 YFSETQ. The CDR3 runs 18 residues.

The rearrangement uses TRBV6-5 and TRBJ1-1; D not resolved. The CDR3 consists of 13 residues. Trimming removed 6 bases at V and 2 bases at J, with 10 bases between. Per the germline V gene, CDR1 is MNHEY and CDR2 is SVGAGI. The CDR3 reads CASRQTANTEAFF. Written as DNA, the CDR3 is TGTGCCAGCAGGCAGACCGCTAACACTGAAGCTTTCTTT.

CDR3 coding DNA: TGTGCCAGCAGCTCCGACAGGCTGGGTACAGATACGCAGTATTTT. This translates into CASSSDRLGTDTQYF. The genes are TRBV7-9 and TRBJ2-3; D possibly corresponds to TRBD1 (6 bases). The germline gives CDR1 SEHNR, CDR2 FQNEAQ (reference sequence). The CDR3 sequence is 15 residues long. V dropped 4 bases and J dropped 3 bases, with 14 bases sitting between them.

This chain connects TRBV5-6 to TRBJ2-7; 10 nucleotides line up with TRBD1. CDR3 length equals 16 residues. V lost 5 bases to trimming and J lost 4 bases; unmatched junction nucleotides: 12. Germline assignment: CDR1 SGHDT and CDR2 YYEEEE. CDR3 bases: TGTGCCAGCAGGCACTCCGGGACAGGGGCATCTTACGAGCAGTACTTC. This translates into CASRHSGTGASYEQYF.

The DNA of the CDR3 is TGTGCCAGTATGACGGAGAACACCGGGGAGCTGTTTTTT. Translating gives CASMTENTGELFF. This chain joins TRBV28 and TRBJ2-2; D not resolved. The CDR3 has 13 residues. Germline CDR1 and CDR2: MDHEN and SYDVKM. The ends were cut back, 9 bases at V and 1 base at J, with 9 bases in the middle.

The chain employs TRBV28 and TRBJ2-3, with D perhaps matching TRBD2 (6 bases). Looked up from germline, CDR1 is MDHEN and CDR2 is SYDVKM. The CDR3 covers 14 residues. With 3 bases removed from V and 1 base from J, the gap between germline ends came to 8 bases. The CDR3 region is CASSLERGTDTQYF. Here the CDR3 DNA reads TGTGCCAGCAGTTTGGAGCGGGGCACAGATACGCAGTATTTT.

The rearrangement uses TRBV6-1 and TRBJ2-3, with D perhaps TRBD1 or TRBD2 (7 bases each). Trimming left V 3 bases short and J 6 bases short, with 13 bases between. The CDR3 sequence is 14 residues long. Germline CDR1 and CDR2: MNHNS and SASEGT. The CDR3 spells CASSETGRADTQYF. The CDR3 DNA is TGTGCCAGCAGTGAGACAGGGAGGGCGGATACGCAGTATTTT.

The chain uses TRBV6-2 or TRBV6-3 and TRBJ2-2; D is possibly TRBD1 or TRBD2 (6 bases each). Germline CDR1 is MNHEY and CDR2 is SVGEGT. The CDR3 runs to 18 residues. Trimming pared 2 bases from V and 0 bases from J, leaving 16 bases between. The DNA for the CDR3 is TGTGCCAGCAGTTACGTCCGGGGGCCAGCGACGAACACCGGGGAGCTGTTTTTT. Amino acids: CASSYVRGPATNTGELFF.

The chain joins TRBV7-2 to TRBJ1-2, with D possibly TRBD1 on 5 matching bases. The CDR3 loop spans 13 amino acids. Germline CDR1 is SGHTA and CDR2 is FQGNSA. V was pared by 5 bases and J by 6 bases, with 13 bases between. The CDR3 here is CASSPQGRDGYTF. In nucleotides, the CDR3 is TGTGCCAGCAGCCCCCAGGGACGGGATGGCTACACCTTC.

The chain links TRBV6-2 or TRBV6-3 to TRBJ1-2, with D possibly TRBD1 on 5 matching bases. Trimming cost V 0 bases and J 4 bases, with 6 bases left between them. The CDR3 is made up of 13 amino acids. From germline, CDR1 is MNHEY and CDR2 SVGEGT. The CDR3 region is CASSYSGAYGYTF. CDR3 DNA sequence: TGTGCCAGCAGTTACTCAGGGGCCTATGGCTACACCTTC.

The chain employs TRBV3-1 (or the pseudogene TRBV3-2) and TRBJ1-5; D not certain. The germline V and J ends were trimmed by 3 bases and 7 bases, with 13 bases remaining between them. This CDR3 is 14 amino acids long. Germline loops: CDR1 LGHDT, CDR2 YNNKEL (reference sequence). The CDR3 DNA reads TGTGCCAGCAGCCACTCAGGCGACTTCCAGCCCCAGCATTTT. Encoded protein: CASSHSGDFQPQHF.

This rearrangement joins TRBV4-2 to TRBJ1-2; 7 nucleotides align to TRBD1. V was clipped by 0 bases and J by 8 bases; unmatched bases: 12. The V gene's germline CDR1 is LGHNA and CDR2 YNFKEQ. The CDR3 contains 16 residues. The CDR3 DNA reads TGTGCCAGCAGCCAAGATTTGGGACAGCTTTTCGAAGGCTACACCTTC. It yields the protein CASSQDLGQLFEGYTF.

This clone occurred a few times. This CDR3 reads CSTGSNTEAFF. The DNA for the CDR3 is TGCTCGACAGGTTCGAACACTGAAGCTTTCTTT. The chain combines TRBV21-1 with TRBJ1-1; TRBD1 was called by the table and not checked on the DNA. TRBV21-1 is a documented pseudogene. The CDR3 is 11 residues long.

The chain joins TRBV18 to TRBJ1-4; D ambiguous. V was shortened by 2 bases and J by 5 bases, with 15 bases between the two germline ends. This CDR3 is built from 16 residues. The V gene's germline CDR1 is KGHSH and CDR2 LQKENI. The CDR3, as DNA: TGTGCCAGCTCACCAAGTTTAATCCAGGCAAATGAAAAACTGTTTTTT. This encodes CASSPSLIQANEKLFF.

The V and J genes are TRBV7-2 and TRBJ1-3, with D uncertain. CDR3 length: 16 residues. Per the germline V gene, CDR1 is SGHTA and CDR2 is FQGNSA. The germline V and J ends were trimmed by 5 bases and 0 bases, with 14 bases remaining between them. The CDR3 region has the DNA TGTGCCAGCAGCGCCACCTACGGTAACTCTGGAAACACCATATATTTT. This gives the protein CASSATYGNSGNTIYF.